One sample yielded the 27 T cell receptor beta chains listed below, sequenced in a study of blood T cell repertoires in COVID-19. Clones were read by immunoSEQ multiplex PCR, and TCRdb kept only the in-frame ones, dropping some. The top ten hold 3% to 3.5% of the sample, which has 200,000 or so clones, about 87% seen once. Material for sequencing was peripheral blood. These TCRs come from a man in his fifties or sixties with acute or convalescent COVID-19.

The chain recombines TRBV28 with TRBJ2-6; D perhaps matches TRBD1 (6 bases). V was shortened by 4 bases and J by 4 bases, with 17 bases between the two germline ends. Germline CDR1 reads MDHEN; CDR2 reads SYDVKM. This CDR3 is built from 17 residues. The CDR3 here is CASSSTGQPSGANVLTF. The DNA for the CDR3 is TGTGCCAGCAGTTCTACAGGGCAACCCTCGGGGGCCAACGTCCTGACTTTC.

The V gene is TRBV7-9, the J gene TRBJ2-5, with 11 bases aligning to TRBD2. Germline V gene sequence: CDR1 SEHNR, CDR2 FQNEAQ (reference sequence). The CDR3 runs 15 residues. The V gene end was trimmed by 7 bases and the J gene end by 5 bases; junction bases not matched to a gene: 9. The CDR3 sequence is CASKLAGEIGETQYF. The CDR3 DNA follows: TGTGCCAGCAAACTAGCGGGGGAGATCGGGGAGACCCAGTACTTC.

The CDR3 DNA sequence: TGTGCCAGCAGTGACCCCGTTAGAACTAGCACAGATACGCAGTATTTT. This gives the protein CASSDPVRTSTDTQYF. The V call is TRBV6-4, the J call TRBJ2-3; no definite D call. The CDR3 spans 16 residues. V was shortened by 2 bases and J by 0 bases, with 12 bases between the two germline ends. The germline CDR1 and CDR2 sequences are MRHNA and SNTAGT.

This clone was detected a few times. CDR3 protein: CASSQDLPGIGNTIYF. DNA of the CDR3: TGCGCCAGCAGCCAAGATCTTCCAGGGATAGGAAACACCATATATTTT. This sequence joins TRBV4-3 and TRBJ1-3, with a tentative D call TRBD1 (5 bases). Looked up from germline, CDR1 is LGHNA and CDR2 is YSLEER. The CDR3 has 16 amino acids. Trimming left V 0 bases short and J 4 bases short, with 13 bases between.

This sequence joins TRBV11-1 and TRBJ2-1, with 8 bases aligning to TRBD1. The V and J ends lost 2 bases and 7 bases, in that order; junction bases with no gene match: 7. CDR3 length: 15 residues. CDR1 SGHAT and CDR2 FQDESV come from the germline V gene (reference sequence). The CDR3 region is CASSLTGRGQNEQFF. CDR3 DNA sequence: TGTGCCAGCAGCTTAACCGGCAGGGGGCAGAATGAGCAGTTCTTC. Looking up the rest from reference TRBV11-1 and TRBJ2-1 gives the full variable domain: EAEVAQSPRYKITEKSQAVAFWCDPISGHATLYWYRQILGQGPELLVQFQDESVVDDSQLPKDRFSAERLKGVDSTLKIQPAELGDSAMYLCASSLTGRGQNEQFFGPGTRLTVL.

This chain connects TRBV6-5 to TRBJ1-3, with 8 bases lining up with TRBD1. V lost 11 bases and J lost 0; bases outside the gene matches: 3. CDR1 is MNHEY and CDR2 is SVGAGI in the germline V gene. The CDR3 consists of 13 residues. Written as DNA, the CDR3 is TGTGCCGTCCAGGGGGCCTCTGGAAACACCATATATTTT. Translated: CAVQGASGNTIYF.

The V and J genes are TRBV5-1 and TRBJ2-6; tentative D call: TRBD1 (5 bases). The CDR3 contains 16 residues. V lost 0 bases to trimming and J lost 4 bases, with 11 bases between them. Germline-derived CDR1 and CDR2 are SGHRS and YFSETQ. CDR3 sequence: CASSLGLSGGANVLTF. The CDR3 DNA reads TGCGCCAGCAGCTTGGGGCTTTCAGGGGGGGCCAACGTCCTGACTTTC. The full variable domain, its missing parts supplied by reference TRBV5-1 and TRBJ2-6, is KAGVTQTPRYLIKTRGQQVTLSCSPISGHRSVSWYQQTPGQGLQFLFEYFSETQRNKGNFPGRFSGRQFSNSRSEMNVSTLELGDSALYLCASSLGLSGGANVLTFGAGSRLTVL.

The rearrangement joins TRBV28 to TRBJ2-3; D unclear. Germline V gene sequence: CDR1 MDHEN, CDR2 SYDVKM. V was shortened by 6 bases and J by 0 bases, with 13 bases between the two germline ends. CDR3 size: 15 residues. This CDR3 reads CASRPLEVSTDTQYF. As DNA, the CDR3 is TGTGCCAGCAGGCCCCTAGAGGTTAGCACAGATACGCAGTATTTT.

This clone was observed many times. The gene calls are TRBV2 and TRBJ1-5; D possibly corresponds to TRBD1 (5 bases). V was shortened by 2 bases and J by 0 bases, with 11 bases between the two germline ends. The CDR3 contains 16 residues. Germline-derived CDR1 and CDR2 are SNHLY and FYNNEI. The CDR3 nucleotides are TGTGCCAGCAGTGAAAGTAAGGGGTTTAGCAATCAGCCCCAGCATTTT. It is translated as CASSESKGFSNQPQHF.

This clone has more than one count but fewer than ten. In nucleotides, the CDR3 is TGTGCCACCAGCATTTGGGGCGGCAATCAGCCCCAGCATTTT. Protein sequence: CATSIWGGNQPQHF. The rearrangement uses TRBV15 and TRBJ1-5; tentatively, D is TRBD1 (5 bases). The germline CDR1 and CDR2 sequences are LNHNV and YYDKDF (reference sequence). There are 14 residues in the CDR3. With 4 bases removed from V and 2 bases from J, the gap between germline ends came to 9 bases.

The J gene is TRBJ1-1, the V gene TRBV30; no reliable D call. Germline CDR1 GTSNPN, CDR2 SVGIG (reference sequence). The V end was cut by 4 bases, the J end by 5 bases, with 11 bases between. CDR3 size: 12 residues. The CDR3 nucleotides read TGTGCCTGGATGATGAGGGTGACTGAAGCTTTCTTT. It encodes CAWMMRVTEAFF.

A single count supports this clone. The gene calls are TRBV15 and TRBJ2-7; 7 positions agree with TRBD1. CDR1 is LNHNV and CDR2 is YYDKDF in the germline V gene (reference sequence). Trimming cost V 5 bases and J 6 bases; bases outside gene matches: 7. This CDR3 comprises 13 residues. In DNA form, the CDR3 reads TGTGCCACCAGCTGGACAGGATGGTCCGAGCAGTACTTC. Protein sequence: CATSWTGWSEQYF.

The rearrangement uses TRBV4-3 and TRBJ1-4; D is uncertain. Trimming shortened V by 0 bases and J by 8 bases, and 16 bases separated the two germline ends. The germline V gene encodes CDR1 LGHNA and CDR2 YSLEER. The length of the CDR3 is 16 residues. The CDR3 loop is CASSQDLPGSEEKLFF. CDR3 DNA: TGCGCCAGCAGCCAAGATCTCCCGGGAAGTGAGGAAAAACTGTTTTTT.

The gene calls are TRBV5-5 and TRBJ1-1; D may be TRBD1 (5 bases). Trimming removed 0 bases from V and 1 base from J, with 10 bases in between. The CDR3 consists of 15 residues. Germline V gene sequence: CDR1 SGHKS, CDR2 YYEKEE (reference sequence). As DNA, the CDR3 is TGTGCCAGCAGCTTGGTGGGGCAGGGGAACACTGAAGCTTTCTTT. It yields the protein CASSLVGQGNTEAFF.

The J gene is TRBJ2-1, the V gene TRBV28, with D possibly TRBD1 on 6 matching bases. CDR3 length: 13 amino acids. V dropped 4 bases and J dropped 6 bases, with 10 bases sitting between them. Germline values: CDR1 MDHEN, CDR2 SYDVKM. CDR3 in amino acids: CASSSGQINEQFF. Here the CDR3 DNA reads TGTGCCAGCAGTTCAGGACAGATCAATGAGCAGTTCTTC.

The rearrangement uses TRBV19 and TRBJ1-4; possibly TRBD1 for D (6 bases). This CDR3 is built from 16 residues. V dropped 5 bases and J dropped 8 bases, with 21 bases sitting between them. Germline loops: CDR1 LNHDA, CDR2 SQIVND (reference sequence). CDR3 in DNA: TGTGCCAGTAGTCCTCAGCCCCAGGGGCGCCCGGAAAAACTGTTTTTT. Protein: CASSPQPQGRPEKLFF. Full variable domain (outside the CDR3, taken from reference TRBV19 and TRBJ1-4): DGGITQSPKYLFRKEGQNVTLSCEQNLNHDAMYWYRQDPGQGLRLIYYSQIVNDFQKGDIAEGYSVSREKKESFPLTVTSAQKNPTAFYLCASSPQPQGRPEKLFFGSGTQLSVL.

V usage is TRBV5-1 and J usage is TRBJ2-7, with 14 positions matching TRBD2. The V gene's germline CDR1 is SGHRS and CDR2 YFSETQ. This CDR3 spans 17 amino acids. With V trimmed by 3 bases and J by 2 bases, 7 bases remained unmatched. The CDR3 protein is CASSWGLAGAATYEQYF. The CDR3 DNA follows: TGCGCCAGCAGCTGGGGACTAGCGGGGGCCGCAACCTACGAGCAGTACTTC.

The V call is TRBV4-2, the J call TRBJ1-4; D is undetermined. V lost 0 bases and J 8 bases, leaving 16 bases between the germline ends. Germline V gene sequence: CDR1 LGHNA, CDR2 YNFKEQ. This CDR3 has 16 amino acids. The CDR3 coding sequence is TGTGCCAGCAGCCAAGATTTACCGTCGCCCAGAGAAAAACTGTTTTTT. It specifies CASSQDLPSPREKLFF.

The V gene is TRBV5-1, the J gene TRBJ2-7; 8 nucleotides line up with TRBD1. There are 15 residues in the CDR3. Per the germline V gene, CDR1 is SGHRS and CDR2 is YFSETQ. V lost 0 bases, J lost 4 bases, and 6 bases stayed unmatched. CDR3 sequence (DNA): TGCGCCAGCAGCTTGGAGCAGGGGGCGCAATACGAGCAGTACTTC. This gives the protein CASSLEQGAQYEQYF.

The chain recombines TRBV5-1 with TRBJ2-2; 8 bases are a match to TRBD2. The CDR3 has 17 amino acids. V shed 0 bases, J shed 2 bases, and the junction held 6 bases outside the gene matches. The V gene's germline CDR1 is SGHRS and CDR2 YFSETQ. CDR3 nucleotide sequence: TGCGCCAGCAGCTTGGCCACTAGCGGACGTAACACCGGGGAGCTGTTTTTT. Residues: CASSLATSGRNTGELFF.

V usage is TRBV4-1 and J usage is TRBJ1-2, with TRBD1 matching over 7 bases. With 4 bases clipped from V and 8 bases from J, the junction kept 16 bases outside the gene matches. This CDR3 is 16 amino acids long. Germline lookup yields CDR1 MGHRA and CDR2 YSYEKL. CDR3 amino acids: CASSPLPGGGREGYTF. The CDR3 DNA follows: TGCGCCAGCAGCCCCCTCCCTGGAGGGGGCCGAGAGGGCTACACCTTC.

CDR3 loop: CAWAGTVSAANEKLFF. The DNA of the CDR3 is TGTGCCTGGGCGGGGACAGTTTCGGCGGCTAATGAAAAACTGTTTTTT. This sequence joins TRBV30 and TRBJ1-4, with 7 bases matching TRBD1. V shed 5 bases, J shed 3 bases, and the junction held 12 bases outside the gene matches. CDR3 length: 16 amino acids. CDR1 GTSNPN and CDR2 SVGIG come from the germline V gene (reference sequence).

The CDR3 nucleotides read TGTGCCACCAGCAATCCACTCGCCTACGAGCAGTACTTC. Encoded protein: CATSNPLAYEQYF. V and J are TRBV15 and TRBJ2-7; D remains ambiguous. CDR1 LNHNV and CDR2 YYDKDF come from the germline V gene (reference sequence). With 4 bases removed from V and 2 bases from J, the gap between germline ends came to 9 bases. This CDR3 is built from 13 residues.

The chain has TRBV3-1 (or the pseudogene TRBV3-2) and TRBJ1-6; no firm D call. Trimming pared 2 bases from V and 10 bases from J, leaving 9 bases between. Germline V gene lookup returns CDR1 LGHDT and CDR2 YNNKEL (reference sequence). This CDR3 has 13 residues. DNA for the CDR3: TGTGCCAGCAGCCAACCTCACAAATCACCCCTCCACTTT. Its translation is CASSQPHKSPLHF.

The chain employs TRBV5-8 and TRBJ1-2; D is undetermined. CDR1 is SGHTS, CDR2 YDEGEE, per germline. V gave up 6 bases and J gave up 4 bases, with 13 bases separating them. This CDR3 comprises 13 residues. Here the CDR3 DNA reads TGTGCCAGCACCATTAGAGGCCCCTATGGCTACACCTTC. It encodes CASTIRGPYGYTF.

The rearrangement uses TRBV25-1 and TRBJ2-5; 8 nucleotides agree with TRBD1. Germline V lookup: CDR1 MGHDK, CDR2 SYGVNS. The junction had 6 bases not matched to a gene; V was cut back by 5 bases and J by 4 bases. This CDR3 contains 14 residues. This CDR3 is CASSTDRARETQYF. DNA for the CDR3: TGTGCCAGCAGTACGGACAGGGCTAGAGAGACCCAGTACTTC.

The V and J genes are TRBV2 and TRBJ2-3; 10 bases are shared with TRBD2. The length of the CDR3 is 16 residues. Trimming at V came to 4 bases and at J to 0 bases, leaving 4 bases not matched to a gene. CDR1 is SNHLY, CDR2 FYNNEI, per germline. CDR3 sequence: CASSVLAGASTDTQYF. The CDR3, as DNA: TGTGCCAGCAGTGTCCTAGCGGGGGCCAGCACAGATACGCAGTATTTT.